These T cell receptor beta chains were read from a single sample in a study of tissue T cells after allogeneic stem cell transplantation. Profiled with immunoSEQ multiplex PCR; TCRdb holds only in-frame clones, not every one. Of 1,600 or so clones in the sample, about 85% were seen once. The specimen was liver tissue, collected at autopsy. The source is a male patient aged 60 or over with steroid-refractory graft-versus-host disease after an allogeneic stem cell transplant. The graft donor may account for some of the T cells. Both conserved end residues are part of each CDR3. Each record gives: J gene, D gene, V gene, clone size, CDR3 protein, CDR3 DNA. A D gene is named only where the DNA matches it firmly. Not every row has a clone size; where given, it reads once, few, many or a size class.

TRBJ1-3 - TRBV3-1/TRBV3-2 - CASRRGSGNTIYF TGTGCCAGCAGGAGGGGCTCTGGAAACACCATATATTTT
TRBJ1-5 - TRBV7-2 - CASSLETEVYQPQHF TGTGCCAGCAGCTTAGAGACAGAAGTTTATCAGCCCCAGCATTTT
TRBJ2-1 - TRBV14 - CASSPLWGAHYNEQFF TGTGCCAGCAGCCCACTCTGGGGGGCACACTACAATGAGCAGTTCTTC
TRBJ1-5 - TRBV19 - CASSQTGTVSNQPQHF TGTGCCAGTAGTCAAACTGGGACGGTTAGCAATCAGCCCCAGCATTTT
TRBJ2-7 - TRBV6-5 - CASPPGGSTFYEQYF TGTGCCAGCCCACCTGGGGGGAGTACTTTCTACGAGCAGTACTTC
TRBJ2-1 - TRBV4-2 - CASSQEKGLRDGSYNEQFF TGTGCCAGCAGCCAAGAAAAAGGGTTGAGGGACGGGTCCTACAATGAGCAGTTCTTC
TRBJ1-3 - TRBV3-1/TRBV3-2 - CASSQARGGRRNTIYF TGTGCCAGCAGCCAAGCCCGGGGGGGGCGTAGAAACACCATATATTTT
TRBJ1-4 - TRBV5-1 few CASSARGTNEKLFF TGCGCCAGCAGCGCCAGGGGCACTAATGAAAAACTGTTTTTT
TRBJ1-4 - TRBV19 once CASSIGGPAFRLHGKLFF TGTGCCAGTAGTATTGGGGGCCCAGCCTTTAGACTCCACGGAAAACTGTTTTTT
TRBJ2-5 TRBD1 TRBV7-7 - CASSLNPGQGQETQYF TGTGCTAGCAGCTTAAATCCGGGACAGGGACAAGAGACCCAGTACTTC
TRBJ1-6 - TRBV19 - CASSQSISYNSPLHF TGTGCCAGTAGCCAGAGTATCTCCTATAATTCACCCCTCCACTTT
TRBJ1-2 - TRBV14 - CASSQDINYGYTF TGTGCCAGCAGCCAGGACATAAACTATGGCTACACCTTC
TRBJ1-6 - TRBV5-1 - CASSLLSTGSPLHF TGCGCCAGCAGCTTGTTATCTACGGGCTCACCCCTCCACTTT
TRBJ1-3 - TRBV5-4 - CASSFIGGNTIYF TGTGCCAGCAGCTTCATCGGTGGAAACACCATATATTTT
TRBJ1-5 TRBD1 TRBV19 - CASSMGQGGIQPQHF TGTGCCAGTAGTATGGGACAGGGGGGGATTCAGCCCCAGCATTTT
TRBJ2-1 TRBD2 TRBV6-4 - CASSGLAGGNEQFF TGTGCCAGCAGTGGACTAGCGGGGGGAAATGAGCAGTTCTTC
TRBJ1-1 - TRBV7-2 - CASRFGRTGMNTEAFF TGTGCCAGCAGATTTGGGCGTACAGGGATGAACACTGAAGCTTTCTTT
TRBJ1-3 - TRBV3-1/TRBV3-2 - CASSLTGRAGNTIYF TGTGCCAGCAGCCTAACCGGGAGAGCTGGAAACACCATATATTTT
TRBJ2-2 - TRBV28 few CASSPTNTGELFF TGTGCCAGCAGTCCCACGAACACCGGGGAGCTGTTTTTT
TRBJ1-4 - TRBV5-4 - CASSLAGRSNEKLFF TGTGCCAGCAGCTTGGCCGGGAGGTCTAATGAAAAACTGTTTTTT
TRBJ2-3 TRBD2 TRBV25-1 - CASSLAGANTDTQYF TGTGCCAGCAGCTTAGCGGGGGCGAACACAGATACGCAGTATTTT
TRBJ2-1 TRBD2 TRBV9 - CASSVGDGGGIVYEQFF TGTGCCAGCAGCGTAGGAGATGGCGGGGGTATTGTCTATGAGCAGTTCTTC
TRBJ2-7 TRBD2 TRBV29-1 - CSVGGLAGEQYF TGCAGCGTTGGAGGACTAGCGGGCGAGCAGTACTTC
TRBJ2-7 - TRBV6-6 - CASEGFPPYEQYF TGTGCCAGCGAAGGGTTTCCGCCCTACGAGCAGTACTTC